These T cell receptor beta chains were read from a single sample in a study of cytomegalovirus exposure and HLA in healthy donors. Profiled with immunoSEQ multiplex PCR; TCRdb holds only in-frame clones, not every one. The sample has around 100,000 clones; roughly 67% are singletons. Input material: PBMCs. The receptors originated from a man between 18 and 35 years old in good health and CMV-seropositive. Both conserved end residues are part of each CDR3. The D gene is left open where the match is weak. Only some rows state a clone size, as once, few, many or a class for expanded clones.

cdr3_aa: CASSSPGQKNEKLFF; cdr3_nt: TGTGCCAGCAGTTCACCGGGACAGAAAAATGAAAAACTGTTTTTT; d_call: TRBD1; v_call: TRBV28; clone_size: -; j_call: TRBJ1-4
cdr3_aa: CASSLVSAEAFF; cdr3_nt: TGTGCCAGCAGCTTAGTTTCCGCTGAAGCTTTCTTT; d_call: -; v_call: TRBV7-2; clone_size: -; j_call: TRBJ1-1
cdr3_aa: CASSYSPGVAGELFF; cdr3_nt: TGTGCCAGCAGTTACTCTCCCGGGGTCGCCGGGGAGCTGTTTTTT; d_call: -; v_call: TRBV6-5; clone_size: -; j_call: TRBJ2-2
cdr3_aa: CASSDLDNSPLHF; cdr3_nt: TGTGCCAGCAGTGATCTTGATAATTCACCCCTCCACTTT; d_call: -; v_call: TRBV2; clone_size: -; j_call: TRBJ1-6
cdr3_aa: CASSLPGLAGGNTGELFF; cdr3_nt: TGTGCCAGCAGCTTACCGGGACTAGCGGGGGGGAACACCGGGGAGCTGTTTTTT; d_call: TRBD2; v_call: TRBV11-2; clone_size: -; j_call: TRBJ2-2
cdr3_aa: CASSLTTGENQPQHF; cdr3_nt: TGTGCCAGCAGCCTAACGACAGGGGAGAATCAGCCCCAGCATTTT; d_call: TRBD1; v_call: TRBV6-5; clone_size: -; j_call: TRBJ1-5
cdr3_aa: CASSLGHEQFF; cdr3_nt: TGTGCCAGCAGCTTAGGGCACGAGCAGTTCTTC; d_call: -; v_call: TRBV11-3; clone_size: -; j_call: TRBJ2-1
cdr3_aa: CASTPDRGHAGNTIYF; cdr3_nt: TGTGCCAGTACCCCAGACAGGGGGCACGCTGGAAACACCATATATTTT; d_call: TRBD1; v_call: TRBV19; clone_size: few; j_call: TRBJ1-3
cdr3_aa: CASRQGTGELFF; cdr3_nt: TGTGCCAGCAGACAGGGTACCGGGGAGCTGTTTTTT; d_call: -; v_call: TRBV25-1; clone_size: -; j_call: TRBJ2-2
cdr3_aa: CASTNTFGQGDTDTQYF; cdr3_nt: TGTGCCAGCACCAACACTTTTGGACAGGGGGATACAGATACGCAGTATTTT; d_call: TRBD1; v_call: TRBV2; clone_size: few; j_call: TRBJ2-3
cdr3_aa: CASSERETKGQVEAFF; cdr3_nt: TGTGCCAGCAGTGAGAGGGAAACTAAGGGACAAGTTGAAGCTTTCTTT; d_call: -; v_call: TRBV6-1; clone_size: few; j_call: TRBJ1-1
cdr3_aa: CASTTPTDTQYF; cdr3_nt: TGCGCCAGTACCACTCCCACAGATACGCAGTATTTT; d_call: -; v_call: TRBV5-1; clone_size: -; j_call: TRBJ2-3
cdr3_aa: CASSPTRRTGVPPDTQYF; cdr3_nt: TGTGCCAGCAGCCCCACCCGTAGGACAGGGGTCCCTCCAGATACGCAGTATTTT; d_call: TRBD1; v_call: TRBV11-2; clone_size: -; j_call: TRBJ2-3
cdr3_aa: CASSLGLAASYEQYF; cdr3_nt: TGTGCCAGCAGCTTGGGACTAGCGGCGTCCTACGAGCAGTACTTC; d_call: TRBD2; v_call: TRBV7-9; clone_size: few; j_call: TRBJ2-7
cdr3_aa: CASRDRLNTGELFF; cdr3_nt: TGCGCCAGCAGGGACAGGCTAAACACCGGGGAGCTGTTTTTT; d_call: TRBD1; v_call: TRBV10-1; clone_size: few; j_call: TRBJ2-2
cdr3_aa: CATSSGRAVRSPLHF; cdr3_nt: TGTGCCACCAGCTCCGGCAGGGCCGTTAGATCACCCCTCCACTTT; d_call: -; v_call: TRBV15; clone_size: -; j_call: TRBJ1-6
cdr3_aa: CASSLFALASHNEQFF; cdr3_nt: TGTGCCAGCAGCTTATTTGCACTAGCGAGTCACAATGAGCAGTTCTTC; d_call: TRBD2; v_call: TRBV7-9; clone_size: -; j_call: TRBJ2-1
cdr3_aa: CASSDSSGAYNEQFF; cdr3_nt: TGTGCCAGCAGTGACTCTAGCGGGGCCTACAATGAGCAGTTCTTC; d_call: TRBD2; v_call: TRBV6-4; clone_size: -; j_call: TRBJ2-1
cdr3_aa: CASSQDKLLAGLKPANTGELFF; cdr3_nt: TGCGCCAGCAGCCAAGATAAACTACTAGCGGGGTTAAAACCCGCGAACACCGGGGAGCTGTTTTTT; d_call: TRBD2; v_call: TRBV4-1; clone_size: -; j_call: TRBJ2-2
cdr3_aa: CASSAARASGGTQYF; cdr3_nt: TGTGCCAGCAGTGCTGCCCGGGCCTCAGGAGGGACCCAGTACTTC; d_call: -; v_call: TRBV28; clone_size: few; j_call: TRBJ2-5
cdr3_aa: CASSAGRGGDTQYF; cdr3_nt: TGTGCCAGCTCGGCGGGCCGTGGTGGAGATACGCAGTATTTT; d_call: -; v_call: TRBV6-5; clone_size: -; j_call: TRBJ2-3
cdr3_aa: CASSLVRVEGAHPPTF; cdr3_nt: TGTGCCAGCAGCTTAGTTAGGGTAGAGGGGGCACACCCTCCCACCTTC; d_call: TRBD1; v_call: TRBV7-6; clone_size: -; j_call: TRBJ1-2
cdr3_aa: CASSRVPTSGGAVGGTDTQYF; cdr3_nt: TGTGCCAGCAGCCGTGTCCCGACTAGCGGGGGGGCAGTGGGGGGGACAGATACGCAGTATTTT; d_call: TRBD2; v_call: TRBV4-2; clone_size: few; j_call: TRBJ2-3
cdr3_aa: CASSPRVNYGYTF; cdr3_nt: TGCGCCAGCAGCCCTCGAGTTAACTATGGCTACACCTTC; d_call: -; v_call: TRBV5-1; clone_size: few; j_call: TRBJ1-2
cdr3_aa: CASSLAGGRKNTEAFF; cdr3_nt: TGCGCCAGCAGCTTGGCTGGCGGGAGGAAGAACACTGAAGCTTTCTTT; d_call: -; v_call: TRBV5-1; clone_size: -; j_call: TRBJ1-1
cdr3_aa: CASAVGAVNTEAFF; cdr3_nt: TGTGCCAGCGCCGTGGGGGCCGTGAACACTGAAGCTTTCTTT; d_call: -; v_call: TRBV9; clone_size: -; j_call: TRBJ1-1
cdr3_aa: CASSLDTASGNTIYF; cdr3_nt: TGCGCCAGCAGCTTGGATACAGCCTCTGGAAACACCATATATTTT; d_call: -; v_call: TRBV5-1; clone_size: -; j_call: TRBJ1-3
cdr3_aa: CASSLTGGKDTQYF; cdr3_nt: TGTGCCAGCAGCTTAACCGGGGGTAAAGATACGCAGTATTTT; d_call: -; v_call: TRBV7-2; clone_size: -; j_call: TRBJ2-3
cdr3_aa: CASRPAGATDTQYF; cdr3_nt: TGCGCCAGCAGGCCAGCGGGGGCCACAGATACGCAGTATTTT; d_call: TRBD2; v_call: TRBV5-1; clone_size: -; j_call: TRBJ2-3
cdr3_aa: CASSSTVDQPQHF; cdr3_nt: TGTGCCAGCAGTTCTACAGTTGATCAGCCCCAGCATTTT; d_call: -; v_call: TRBV28; clone_size: -; j_call: TRBJ1-5
cdr3_aa: CASNRRDRDTDTQYF; cdr3_nt: TGTGCCAGTAACCGTCGGGACAGGGACACAGATACGCAGTATTTT; d_call: TRBD1; v_call: TRBV28; clone_size: -; j_call: TRBJ2-3
cdr3_aa: CASSELASQETQYF; cdr3_nt: TGTGCCAGCAGTGAATTGGCTAGCCAAGAGACCCAGTACTTC; d_call: -; v_call: TRBV2; clone_size: -; j_call: TRBJ2-5
cdr3_aa: CASSPWTGEGSPLHF; cdr3_nt: TGCGCCAGCAGCCCCTGGACAGGGGAAGGTTCACCCCTCCACTTT; d_call: TRBD1; v_call: TRBV5-1; clone_size: few; j_call: TRBJ1-6
cdr3_aa: CASTLIRGGEQYF; cdr3_nt: TGCGCCAGCACCTTGATCCGGGGTGGCGAGCAGTACTTC; d_call: -; v_call: TRBV5-1; clone_size: -; j_call: TRBJ2-7
cdr3_aa: CASSLAAGTYNEQFF; cdr3_nt: TGTGCCAGCAGCCTTGCGGCGGGGACCTACAATGAGCAGTTCTTC; d_call: -; v_call: TRBV4-2; clone_size: -; j_call: TRBJ2-1
cdr3_aa: CASSWDRQLTNYGYTF; cdr3_nt: TGTGCCAGCAGCTGGGACAGACAACTCACTAACTATGGCTACACCTTC; d_call: TRBD1; v_call: TRBV28; clone_size: -; j_call: TRBJ1-2
cdr3_aa: CASGMIGATEAQYF; cdr3_nt: TGTGCCAGCGGGATGATAGGGGCTACAGAGGCCCAGTACTTC; d_call: -; v_call: TRBV5-4; clone_size: -; j_call: TRBJ2-5
cdr3_aa: CASRRKNTGELFF; cdr3_nt: TGTGCCAGCAGGCGTAAAAACACCGGGGAGCTGTTTTTT; d_call: -; v_call: TRBV6-5; clone_size: few; j_call: TRBJ2-2
cdr3_aa: CASSLGYSSTDTQYF; cdr3_nt: TGTGCCAGCAGCTTAGGGTACAGCAGCACAGATACGCAGTATTTT; d_call: -; v_call: TRBV11-3; clone_size: -; j_call: TRBJ2-3
cdr3_aa: CASSPLLAGADTQYF; cdr3_nt: TGTGCCAGCAGCCCACTCCTAGCGGGGGCAGATACGCAGTATTTT; d_call: TRBD2; v_call: TRBV9; clone_size: -; j_call: TRBJ2-3
cdr3_aa: CASSWAPPRQGHTGELFF; cdr3_nt: TGCGCCAGCAGCTGGGCCCCTCCTAGACAGGGTCACACCGGGGAGCTGTTTTTT; d_call: TRBD1; v_call: TRBV5-1; clone_size: -; j_call: TRBJ2-2
cdr3_aa: CAISESSSPGGGNYGYTF; cdr3_nt: TGTGCCATCAGTGAGTCGTCCTCCCCGGGGGGAGGTAACTATGGCTACACCTTC; d_call: -; v_call: TRBV10-3; clone_size: -; j_call: TRBJ1-2
cdr3_aa: CASSVTRGTEAFF; cdr3_nt: TGTGCCAGCAGCGTCACCCGAGGCACTGAAGCTTTCTTT; d_call: -; v_call: TRBV9; clone_size: few; j_call: TRBJ1-1
cdr3_aa: CASSIGTNSYNEQFF; cdr3_nt: TGTGCCAGTAGTATTGGGACAAATTCCTACAATGAGCAGTTCTTC; d_call: -; v_call: TRBV19; clone_size: -; j_call: TRBJ2-1
cdr3_aa: CATGGGFTEAFF; cdr3_nt: TGTGCCACTGGGGGCGGATTCACTGAAGCTTTCTTT; d_call: -; v_call: TRBV9; clone_size: -; j_call: TRBJ1-1
cdr3_aa: CASSFGGVGTQYF; cdr3_nt: TGTGCCAGCAGCTTTGGCGGGGTGGGGACCCAGTACTTC; d_call: -; v_call: TRBV5-4; clone_size: -; j_call: TRBJ2-5
cdr3_aa: CASSGRASSNQPQHF; cdr3_nt: TGTGCCAGCAGTGGCAGGGCCTCGAGCAATCAGCCCCAGCATTTT; d_call: -; v_call: TRBV27; clone_size: -; j_call: TRBJ1-5
cdr3_aa: CASSPGPGGLSYNEQFF; cdr3_nt: TGCGCCAGCAGCCCAGGGCCAGGGGGGCTCTCCTACAATGAGCAGTTCTTC; d_call: -; v_call: TRBV4-1; clone_size: -; j_call: TRBJ2-1
cdr3_aa: CACRWAFMNTEAFF; cdr3_nt: TGTGCCTGCCGATGGGCCTTCATGAACACTGAAGCTTTCTTT; d_call: -; v_call: TRBV30; clone_size: -; j_call: TRBJ1-1